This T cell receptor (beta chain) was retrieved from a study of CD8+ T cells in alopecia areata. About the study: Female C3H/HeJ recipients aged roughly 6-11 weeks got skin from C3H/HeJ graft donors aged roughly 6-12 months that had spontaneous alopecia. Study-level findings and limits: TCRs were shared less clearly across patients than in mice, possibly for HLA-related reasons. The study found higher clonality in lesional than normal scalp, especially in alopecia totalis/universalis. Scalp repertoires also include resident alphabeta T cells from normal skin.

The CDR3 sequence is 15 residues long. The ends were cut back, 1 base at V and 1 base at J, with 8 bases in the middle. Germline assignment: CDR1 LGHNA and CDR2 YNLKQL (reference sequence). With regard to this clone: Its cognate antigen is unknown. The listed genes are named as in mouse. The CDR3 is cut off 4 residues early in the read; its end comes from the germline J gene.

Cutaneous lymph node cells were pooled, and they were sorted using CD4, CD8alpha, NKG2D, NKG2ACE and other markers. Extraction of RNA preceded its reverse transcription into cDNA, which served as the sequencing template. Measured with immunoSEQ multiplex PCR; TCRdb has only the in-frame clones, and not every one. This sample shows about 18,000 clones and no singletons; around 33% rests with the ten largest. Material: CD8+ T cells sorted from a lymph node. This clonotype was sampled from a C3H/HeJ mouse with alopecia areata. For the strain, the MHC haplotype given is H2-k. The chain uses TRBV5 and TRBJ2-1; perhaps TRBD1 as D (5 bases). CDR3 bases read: TGTGCCAGCAGCCAAGGGACATCAAACTATGCT. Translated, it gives CASSQGTSNYA. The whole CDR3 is CASSQGTSNYAEQFF.